This is a list of T cell receptor beta chains from one sample in a study of blood T cells in healthy people across ages. TCRdb processed the 5' RACE reads anew with MiXCR; each CDR3 protein has one entry. The table has over a million distinct CDR3 sequences, around 39% seen once. Material for sequencing was blood. These receptors originate from a woman younger than 35 in good health. CDR3s include the opening cysteine and the closing phenylalanine or tryptophan. The order of the fields is clone size, V gene, D gene, J gene, CDR3 protein, CDR3 DNA. D genes are given only for firm matches. Some rows mark clone size as missing; the rest say once, few, many or name a class of expanded clone.

few	TRBV5-1	.	TRBJ2-1	CASSLGAGAFNEQFF	TGCGCCAGCAGCCTTGGGGCCGGGGCGTTCAATGAGCAGTTCTTC
few	TRBV10-3	.	TRBJ2-5	CAISDRSFETQYF	TGTGCCATCAGTGACCGGTCGTTCGAGACCCAGTACTTC
few	TRBV2	.	TRBJ2-2	CASSNLEGGHGELFF	TGTGCCAGCAGCAATTTAGAAGGAGGTCACGGGGAGCTGTTTTTT
few	TRBV12-3/TRBV12-4	.	TRBJ1-4	CASSQDTGLEKLFF	TGTGCCAGCAGTCAGGACACGGGATTGGAAAAACTGTTTTTT
.	TRBV5-5	.	TRBJ1-5	CASSPGGTGASTPQHF	TGTGCCAGCAGCCCCGGGGGGACGGGAGCTTCGACGCCCCAGCATTTT
few	TRBV29-1	.	TRBJ2-2	CSVRRDKTGELFF	TGCAGCGTGCGCCGGGATAAAACCGGGGAGCTGTTTTTT
.	TRBV6-5	.	TRBJ2-7	CASSYAGTQTYEQYF	TGTGCCAGCAGTTACGCGGGGACGCAAACCTACGAGCAGTACTTC
.	TRBV4-2	.	TRBJ2-2	CASTESGTGELFF	TGTGCCAGCACCGAGAGCGGTACCGGGGAGCTGTTTTTT
.	TRBV28	TRBD2	TRBJ2-5	CASRERGGETQYF	TGTGCCAGCAGAGAGCGGGGGGGCGAGACCCAGTACTTC
.	TRBV5-1	.	TRBJ1-1	CASSLGRTGGRNTEAFF	TGCGCCAGCAGCTTGGGTAGGACCGGCGGGCGGAACACTGAAGCTTTCTTT
.	TRBV5-8	.	TRBJ2-7	CASRRGVDEQYF	TGTGCCAGCAGGAGGGGAGTCGACGAGCAGTACTTC
few	TRBV2	TRBD2	TRBJ2-1	CASGTSGGANYNEQFF	TGTGCCAGCGGGACTAGCGGGGGGGCGAACTACAATGAGCAGTTCTTC
.	TRBV4-1	TRBD1	TRBJ1-2	CASSQDRGRGYTF	TGCGCCAGCAGCCAGGACAGGGGGCGAGGCTACACCTTC
.	TRBV10-3	.	TRBJ2-1	CAISDAAGSSYNEQFF	TGTGCCATCAGTGATGCTGCGGGTAGCTCCTACAATGAGCAGTTCTTC
.	TRBV29-1	.	TRBJ1-2	CSAVYGRDGYTF	TGCAGCGCTGTTTATGGCAGGGATGGCTACACCTTC
few	TRBV6-1	TRBD1	TRBJ2-7	CASSDDRGRAYEQYF	TGTGCCAGCAGTGATGACAGGGGTAGAGCCTACGAGCAGTACTTC
.	TRBV6-5	.	TRBJ2-2	CASSYSSWAGTNTGELFF	TGTGCCAGCAGTTACTCGTCCTGGGCGGGAACGAACACCGGGGAGCTGTTTTTT
.	TRBV9	TRBD2	TRBJ2-3	CASSVDQRGAIPSATDTQYF	TGTGCCAGCAGCGTAGACCAGCGGGGGGCCATTCCCTCCGCCACAGATACGCAGTATTTT
few	TRBV6-6	.	TRBJ2-2	CASSSKRDHNTGELFF	TGTGCCAGCAGTTCCAAGAGGGATCATAACACCGGGGAGCTGTTTTTT
.	TRBV20-1	TRBD2	TRBJ2-4	CSARDRGGRAAKNIQYF	TGCAGTGCTAGAGATCGAGGCGGGAGGGCTGCCAAAAACATTCAGTACTTC